This T cell receptor (beta chain) appears in the sequencing data of a study of blood T cell repertoires in COVID-19. V gave up 0 bases and J gave up 13 bases; unmatched junction bases: 7. Per the germline V gene, CDR1 is MNHNY and CDR2 is SVGAGI (reference sequence). This CDR3 is 14 amino acids long. The table came from immunoSEQ multiplex PCR; TCRdb's copy has only in-frame clones and leaves some out. The sample has approximately 400,000 clones, approximately 88% seen once. The material sequenced was peripheral blood. The rearrangement uses TRBV6-6 and TRBJ1-5; 9 positions agree with TRBD1. This TCR derives from a man between 35 and 55 years old with acute or convalescent COVID-19. The CDR3 sequence is CASSYSFRDRAQHF. The CDR3, as DNA: TGTGCCAGCAGTTACTCCTTCCGGGACAGGGCACAGCATTTT.